The 2 T cell receptor beta chains below come from one sample, sequenced in a study of regulatory T cells in long-lasting Graves disease. Time point: newly diagnosed GD, antithyroid drugs for less than 3 months. The TCR library was made from RNA that had been extracted from PBMCs in TRIzol. Building of the TCR beta libraries involved iRepertoire HTBI primers and Arm-PCR of CDR3 regions. TCRdb recomputed calls from the multiplex PCR reads with MiXCR, one row per CDR3 protein. The sample consists of roughly 440,000 distinct CDR3 sequences, roughly 17% of them appearing once. The data were also submitted as part of a second study, on T cells in Graves' hyperthyroidism and ophthalmopathy.

The input for sequencing was peripheral blood mononuclear cells (PBMCs), taken at new diagnosis, from a patient treated with antithyroid drugs. The receptors shown here come from a woman aged 18 to 35 with Graves disease.

This clonotype was counted many times. The chain couples TRBV3-1 to TRBJ2-6; 8 bases are a match to TRBD2. Germline CDR1 is LGHDT and CDR2 is YNNKEL (reference sequence). The length of the CDR3 is 16 residues. Germline trimming cut 11 bases from V and 1 base from J; bases unmatched to any gene: 10. In DNA, the CDR3 is TGTGCCGCCAAGGGCGCGGGAGGTTCTGGGGCCAACGTCCTGACTTTC. Translation: CAAKGAGGSGANVLTF.

A few counts support this clonotype. V gene TRBV6-1 combines with J gene TRBJ2-5; no clear D gene. The germline V and J ends were trimmed by 6 bases and 5 bases, with 10 bases remaining between them. The CDR3 covers 12 residues. Germline V gene data show CDR1 as MNHNS and CDR2 as SASEGT. CDR3 in amino acids: CASSWAPETQYF. Written as DNA, the CDR3 is TGTGCCAGCAGCTGGGCCCCGGAGACCCAGTACTTC.